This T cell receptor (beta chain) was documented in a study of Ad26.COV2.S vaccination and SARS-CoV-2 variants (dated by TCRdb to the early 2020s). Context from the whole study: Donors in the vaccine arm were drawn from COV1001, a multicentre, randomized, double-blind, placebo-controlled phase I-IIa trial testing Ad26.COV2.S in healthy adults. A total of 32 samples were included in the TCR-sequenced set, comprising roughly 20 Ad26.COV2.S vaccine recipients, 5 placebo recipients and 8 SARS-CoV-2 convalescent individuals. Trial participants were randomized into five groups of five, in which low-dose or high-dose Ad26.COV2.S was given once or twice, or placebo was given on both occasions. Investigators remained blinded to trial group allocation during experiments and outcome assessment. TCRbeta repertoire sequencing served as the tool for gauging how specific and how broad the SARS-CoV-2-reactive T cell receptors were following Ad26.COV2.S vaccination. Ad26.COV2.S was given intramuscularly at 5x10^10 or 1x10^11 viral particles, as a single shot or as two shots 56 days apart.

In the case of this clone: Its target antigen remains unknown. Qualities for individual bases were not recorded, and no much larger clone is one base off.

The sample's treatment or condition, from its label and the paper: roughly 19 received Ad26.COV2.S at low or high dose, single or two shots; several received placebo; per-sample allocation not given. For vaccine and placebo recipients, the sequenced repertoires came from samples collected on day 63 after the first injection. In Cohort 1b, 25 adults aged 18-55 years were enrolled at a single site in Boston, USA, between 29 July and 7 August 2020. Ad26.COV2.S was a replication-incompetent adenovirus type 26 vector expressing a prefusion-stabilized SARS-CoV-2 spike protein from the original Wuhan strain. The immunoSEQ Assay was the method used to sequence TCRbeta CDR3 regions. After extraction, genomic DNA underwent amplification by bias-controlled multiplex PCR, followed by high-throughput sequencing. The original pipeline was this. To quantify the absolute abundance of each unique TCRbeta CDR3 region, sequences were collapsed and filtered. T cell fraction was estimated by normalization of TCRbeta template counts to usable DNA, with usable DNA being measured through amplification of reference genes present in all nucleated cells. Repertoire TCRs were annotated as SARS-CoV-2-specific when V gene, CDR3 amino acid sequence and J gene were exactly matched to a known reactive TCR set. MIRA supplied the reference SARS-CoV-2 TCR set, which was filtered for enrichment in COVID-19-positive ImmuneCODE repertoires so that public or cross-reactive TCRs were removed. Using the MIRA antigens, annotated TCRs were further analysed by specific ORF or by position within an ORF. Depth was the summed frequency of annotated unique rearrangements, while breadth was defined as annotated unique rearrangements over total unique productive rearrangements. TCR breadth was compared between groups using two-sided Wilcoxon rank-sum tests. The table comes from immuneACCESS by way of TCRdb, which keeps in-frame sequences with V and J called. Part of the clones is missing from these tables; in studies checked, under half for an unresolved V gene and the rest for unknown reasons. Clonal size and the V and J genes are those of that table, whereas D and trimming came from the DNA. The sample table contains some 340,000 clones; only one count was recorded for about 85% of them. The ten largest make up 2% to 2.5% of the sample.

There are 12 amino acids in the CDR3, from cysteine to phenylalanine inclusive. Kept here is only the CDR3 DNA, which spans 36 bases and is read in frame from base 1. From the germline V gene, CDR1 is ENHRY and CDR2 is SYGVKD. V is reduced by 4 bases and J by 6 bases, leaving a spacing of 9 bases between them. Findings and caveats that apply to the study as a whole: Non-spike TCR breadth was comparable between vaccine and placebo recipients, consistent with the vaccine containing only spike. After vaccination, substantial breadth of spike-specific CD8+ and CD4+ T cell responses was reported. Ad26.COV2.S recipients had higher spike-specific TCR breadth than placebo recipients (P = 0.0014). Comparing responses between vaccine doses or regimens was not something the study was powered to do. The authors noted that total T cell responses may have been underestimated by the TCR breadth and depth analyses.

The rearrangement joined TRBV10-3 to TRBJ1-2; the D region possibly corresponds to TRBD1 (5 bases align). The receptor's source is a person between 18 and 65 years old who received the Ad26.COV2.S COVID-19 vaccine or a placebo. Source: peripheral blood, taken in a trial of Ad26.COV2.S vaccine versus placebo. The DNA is TGTGCCATCAGTGCGGGGCTCGATGGCTACACCTTC. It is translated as CAISAGLDGYTF.